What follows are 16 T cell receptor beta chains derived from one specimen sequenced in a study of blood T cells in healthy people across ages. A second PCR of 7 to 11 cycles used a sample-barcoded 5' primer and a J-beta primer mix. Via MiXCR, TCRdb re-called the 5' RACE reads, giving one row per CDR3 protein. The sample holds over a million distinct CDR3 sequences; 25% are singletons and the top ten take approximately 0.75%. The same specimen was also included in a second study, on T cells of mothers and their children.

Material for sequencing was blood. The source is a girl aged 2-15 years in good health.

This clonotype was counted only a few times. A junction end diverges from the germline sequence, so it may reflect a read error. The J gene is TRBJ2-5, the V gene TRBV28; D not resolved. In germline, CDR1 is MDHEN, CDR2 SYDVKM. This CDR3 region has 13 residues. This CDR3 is CASSLYGQEAQYF. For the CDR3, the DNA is TGTGCCAGCAGTTTATACGGGCAAGAGGCCCAGTACTTC.

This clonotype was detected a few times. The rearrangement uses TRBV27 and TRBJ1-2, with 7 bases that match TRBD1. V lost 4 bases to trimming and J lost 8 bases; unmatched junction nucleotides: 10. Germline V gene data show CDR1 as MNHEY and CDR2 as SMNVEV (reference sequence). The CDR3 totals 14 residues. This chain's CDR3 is CASSSGTAAPGYTF. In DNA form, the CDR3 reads TGTGCCAGCAGTTCCGGGACAGCCGCGCCGGGCTACACCTTC.

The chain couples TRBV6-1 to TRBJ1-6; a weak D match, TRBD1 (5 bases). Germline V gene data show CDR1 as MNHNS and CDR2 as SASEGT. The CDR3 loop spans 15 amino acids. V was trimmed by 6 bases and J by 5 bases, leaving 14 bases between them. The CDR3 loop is CASRSGAPNNSPLHF. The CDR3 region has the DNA TGTGCCAGCAGGAGTGGGGCACCTAATAATTCACCCCTCCACTTT.

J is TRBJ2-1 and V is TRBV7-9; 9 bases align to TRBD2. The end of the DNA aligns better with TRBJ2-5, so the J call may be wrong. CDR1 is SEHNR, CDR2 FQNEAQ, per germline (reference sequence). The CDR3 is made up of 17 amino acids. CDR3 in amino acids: CASSWDGLAGRGETQYF. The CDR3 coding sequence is TGTGCCAGCAGCTGGGACGGGCTAGCGGGACGCGGAGAGACCCAGTACTTC.

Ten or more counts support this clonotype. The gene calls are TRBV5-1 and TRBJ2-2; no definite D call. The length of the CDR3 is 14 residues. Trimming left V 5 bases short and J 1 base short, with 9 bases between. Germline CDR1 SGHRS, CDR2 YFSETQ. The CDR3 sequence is CASRTEMNTGELFF. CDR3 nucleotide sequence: TGCGCCAGCAGGACGGAAATGAACACCGGGGAGCTGTTTTTT. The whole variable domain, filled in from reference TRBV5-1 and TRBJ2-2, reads KAGVTQTPRYLIKTRGQQVTLSCSPISGHRSVSWYQQTPGQGLQFLFEYFSETQRNKGNFPGRFSGRQFSNSRSEMNVSTLELGDSALYLCASRTEMNTGELFFGEGSRLTVL.

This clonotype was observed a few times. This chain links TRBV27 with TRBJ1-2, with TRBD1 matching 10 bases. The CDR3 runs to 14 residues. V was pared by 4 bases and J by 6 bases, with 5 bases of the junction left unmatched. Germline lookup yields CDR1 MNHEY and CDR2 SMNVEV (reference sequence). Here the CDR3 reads CASSSYGTGDGYTF. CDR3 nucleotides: TGTGCCAGCAGTTCATACGGGACAGGGGATGGCTACACCTTC.

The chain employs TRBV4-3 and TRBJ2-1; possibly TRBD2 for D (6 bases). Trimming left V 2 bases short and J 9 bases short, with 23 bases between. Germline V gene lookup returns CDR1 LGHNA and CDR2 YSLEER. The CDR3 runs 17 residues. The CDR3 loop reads CASSQQPTSHGRFEQFF. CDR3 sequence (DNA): TGCGCCAGCAGCCAACAACCGACGTCCCATGGGAGGTTTGAGCAGTTCTTC.

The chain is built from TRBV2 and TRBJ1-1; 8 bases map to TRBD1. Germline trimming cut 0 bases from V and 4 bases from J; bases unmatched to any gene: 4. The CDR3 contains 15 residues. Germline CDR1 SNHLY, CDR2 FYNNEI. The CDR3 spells CASSEAGQVGTEAFF. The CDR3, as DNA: TGTGCCAGCAGTGAAGCGGGACAGGTGGGCACTGAAGCTTTCTTT.

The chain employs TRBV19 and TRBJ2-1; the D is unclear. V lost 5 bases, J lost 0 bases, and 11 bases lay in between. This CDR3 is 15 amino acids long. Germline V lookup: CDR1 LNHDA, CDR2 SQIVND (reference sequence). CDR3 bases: TGTGCCAGTAGTCCAGACTTATACTCCTACAATGAGCAGTTCTTC. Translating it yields CASSPDLYSYNEQFF.

In DNA form, the CDR3 reads TGTGCCAGCAGCCCACGGGGCAGCCTCGGATCTTCGCAGTATTTT. Protein product: CASSPRGSLGSSQYF. This chain links TRBV11-2 with TRBJ2-3; TRBD1 or TRBD2 may be the D gene (5 bases each). This CDR3 spans 15 amino acids. Trimming removed 5 bases at V and 10 bases at J, with 22 bases between. Germline assignment: CDR1 SGHAT and CDR2 FQNNGV.

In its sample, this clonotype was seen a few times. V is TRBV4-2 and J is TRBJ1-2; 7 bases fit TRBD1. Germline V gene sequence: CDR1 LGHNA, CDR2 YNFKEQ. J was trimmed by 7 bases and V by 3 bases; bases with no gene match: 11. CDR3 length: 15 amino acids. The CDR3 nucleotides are TGTGCCAGCAGCCAGGTGCAGGGGGGGTTGTCTGGCTACACCTTC. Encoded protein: CASSQVQGGLSGYTF.

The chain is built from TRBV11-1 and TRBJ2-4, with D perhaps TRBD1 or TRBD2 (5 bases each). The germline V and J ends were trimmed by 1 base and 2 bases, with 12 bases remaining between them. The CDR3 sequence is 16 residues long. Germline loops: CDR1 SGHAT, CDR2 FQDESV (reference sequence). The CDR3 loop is CASSLGGPASKNIQYF. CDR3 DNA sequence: TGTGCCAGCAGCTTAGGGGGACCGGCTTCCAAAAACATTCAGTACTTC.

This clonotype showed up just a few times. This CDR3 is CASTPTGGSETQYF. Here the CDR3 DNA reads TGTGCCAGCACCCCCACAGGGGGGAGTGAGACCCAGTACTTC. This chain uses TRBV11-3 with TRBJ2-5; TRBD1 matches 8 bases. The V and J ends lost 7 bases and 5 bases, in that order; junction bases with no gene match: 9. Germline lookup yields CDR1 SGHNT and CDR2 YENEEA. This CDR3 spans 14 amino acids.

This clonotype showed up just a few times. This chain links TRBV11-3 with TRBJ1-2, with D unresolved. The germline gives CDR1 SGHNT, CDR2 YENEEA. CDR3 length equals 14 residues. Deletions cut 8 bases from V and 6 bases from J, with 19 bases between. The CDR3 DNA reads TGTGCCAGCTCCCCTACGTTGGACGGCAATGGCTACACCTTC. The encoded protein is CASSPTLDGNGYTF.

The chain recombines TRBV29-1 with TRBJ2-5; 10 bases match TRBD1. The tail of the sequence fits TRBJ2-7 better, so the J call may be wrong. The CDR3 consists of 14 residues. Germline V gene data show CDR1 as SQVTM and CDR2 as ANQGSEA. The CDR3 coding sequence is TGCAGCGCCGTCGGACAGGGGGTTGGCTACGAGCAGTACTTC. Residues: CSAVGQGVGYEQYF.

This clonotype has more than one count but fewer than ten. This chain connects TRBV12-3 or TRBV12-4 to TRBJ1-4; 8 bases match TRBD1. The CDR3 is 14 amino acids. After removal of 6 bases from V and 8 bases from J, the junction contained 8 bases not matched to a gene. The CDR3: CASSSDREYEKLFF. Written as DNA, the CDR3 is TGTGCCAGCAGCTCGGACAGGGAGTACGAAAAACTGTTTTTT.